This T cell receptor beta chain comes out of a study of shared clonotypes between healthy human individuals. Findings and caveats of the study: Since donors were few, the genetic and exposure-history diversity represented was limited. Naive CD4 clonotypes overlapped across a few donors at roughly 5%.

Sequencing used immunoSEQ multiplex PCR; TCRdb keeps in-frame clones, though not all of them. The sample contains some 1 million clones, around 76% of which appear only once. This clone was counted between two and nine times. Its antigen is unidentified. The CDR3 spans 17 residues. CDR1 and CDR2 (germline): SGHRS, YFSETQ. V dropped 4 bases and J dropped 2; count of bases not matched to a gene: 7. The TCR was taken from a man younger than 35 in good health. The rearrangement links TRBV5-1 to TRBJ2-3, with TRBD2 matching over 13 bases. Material: memory CD4+ T cells sorted from blood. Subset noted: CD45RA-negative fraction. CDR3 protein: CASSPITSGGATDTQYF. In DNA, the CDR3 is TGCGCCAGCAGCCCCATTACTAGCGGGGGGGCCACAGATACGCAGTATTTT.